This T cell receptor (beta chain) is drawn from a study of Ad26.COV2.S vaccination and SARS-CoV-2 variants. As for the study in general: Participant was drawn from the COV1001 Ad26.COV2.S trial arm. By the intramuscular route, Ad26.COV2.S was given once, or twice 56 days apart. Overall study results and limits: Responses of spike-specific T cells (both CD8+ and CD4+) reportedly showed substantial breadth after vaccination. TCR breadth and depth analyses may have underestimated total T cell responses.

The length of the CDR3 is 17 residues. With 4 bases clipped from V and 8 bases from J, the junction kept 16 bases outside the gene matches. Germline loops: CDR1 SGDLS, CDR2 YYNGEE. Assay: immunoSEQ multiplex PCR; the TCRdb copy retains only in-frame clones and omits some. Here the sample spans roughly 350,000 clones, about 88% being singletons. Treatment denoted: around 19 received Ad26.COV2.S at low or high dose, single or two shots; about 5 received placebo; per-sample allocation not given. At day 63 after the first vaccine or placebo injection, samples were drawn. About this clone itself: Its antigen is unknown.

The chain recombines TRBV9 with TRBJ2-2; the match to TRBD2 covers 8 bases. The clonotype originates from a person between 18 and 65 years old who received the Ad26.COV2.S COVID-19 vaccine or a placebo. Sequences were derived from peripheral blood, sampled in a trial of Ad26.COV2.S vaccine versus placebo. The CDR3 reads CASSPRTGTREDGELFF. The CDR3, as DNA: TGTGCCAGCAGCCCCCGAACCGGGACTAGGGAGGATGGGGAGCTGTTTTTT.